The rows below give T cell receptor beta chains drawn from one sample of a study of blood T cell repertoires in COVID-19. TCRdb's table, derived via immunoSEQ multiplex PCR, lists solely in-frame clones and lacks some. The data show 190,000 or so clones, with around four fifths seen just once and 2.5% to 3% held by the top ten. The sequencing input was peripheral blood. The receptors come from a woman aged 80 or older with active or convalescent COVID-19. CDR3s include the opening cysteine and the closing phenylalanine or tryptophan. A D gene is named only where the DNA matches it firmly. Part of the rows lack a size; the others show once, few, many or a class for expanded clones.

>TRBV19|TRBJ1-2|.|.
CASSILPGTNYGYTF
TGTGCCAGTAGTATCCTCCCGGGTACTAACTATGGCTACACCTTC
>TRBV28|TRBJ1-6|.|.
CASSWGRRGSPLHF
TGTGCCAGCAGTTGGGGGCGGAGAGGTTCACCCCTCCACTTT
>TRBV5-1|TRBJ1-1|.|.
CASSSGLPETEAFF
TGCGCCAGCAGCTCAGGACTCCCTGAGACTGAAGCTTTCTTT
>TRBV3-1/TRBV3-2|TRBJ1-1|.|.
CASSQVGRVTEAFF
TGTGCCAGCAGCCAGGTCGGCAGGGTGACTGAAGCTTTCTTT
>TRBV5-1|TRBJ1-6|TRBD1|.
CASSLDRGRSPLHF
TGCGCCAGCAGCTTGGACAGGGGACGATCACCCCTCCACTTT
>TRBV3-1/TRBV3-2|TRBJ2-3|.|.
CASSQGVLGGGTDTQYF
TGTGCCAGCAGCCAAGGCGTTCTGGGCGGGGGCACAGATACGCAGTATTTT
>TRBV12-3/TRBV12-4|TRBJ2-7|.|.
CASSPDSYEQYF
TGTGCCAGCAGTCCAGACAGCTACGAGCAGTACTTC
>TRBV7-9|TRBJ2-3|.|.
CASSLYFDTQYF
TGTGCCAGCAGCTTATATTTTGATACGCAGTATTTT
>TRBV5-1|TRBJ1-2|.|.
CASSFEQGSVYGYTF
TGCGCCAGCAGCTTCGAACAGGGTAGTGTCTATGGCTACACCTTC
>TRBV5-6|TRBJ2-2|TRBD2|.
CATGTSGTGELFF
TGTGCCACCGGTACTAGCGGCACCGGGGAGCTGTTTTTT
>TRBV7-9|TRBJ2-2|TRBD2|few
CASSLVRGGATGELFF
TGTGCCAGCAGCTTAGTTCGGGGGGGCGCCACCGGGGAGCTGTTTTTT
>TRBV5-1|TRBJ2-2|TRBD1|.
CASSSRTGGTTGELFF
TGCGCCAGCAGCTCGAGGACAGGGGGCACCACCGGGGAGCTGTTTTTT
>TRBV29-1|TRBJ1-1|TRBD1|.
CSGRRPGGTEAFF
TGCAGCGGCCGCCGTCCAGGGGGCACTGAAGCTTTCTTT
>TRBV6-1|TRBJ1-1|TRBD1|.
CASSEESGGTGGARNTEAFF
TGTGCCAGCAGTGAAGAAAGTGGGGGGACAGGGGGCGCGAGGAACACTGAAGCTTTCTTT
>TRBV6-5|TRBJ1-3|TRBD1|.
CASSYEQGAYTIYF
TGTGCCAGCTCCTATGAACAGGGGGCATACACCATATATTTT
>TRBV4-2|TRBJ1-1|TRBD1|.
CASSRPGTGGSSTEAFF
TGTGCCAGCAGCCGCCCGGGGACAGGGGGCTCGAGCACTGAAGCTTTCTTT
>TRBV18|TRBJ1-2|.|.
CASSPVTGTTYGYTF
TGTGCCAGCTCACCTGTTACAGGGACGACTTATGGCTACACCTTC
>TRBV12-3/TRBV12-4|TRBJ1-1|.|.
CASGLPSEAFF
TGTGCCAGCGGACTGCCTTCTGAAGCTTTCTTT
>TRBV28|TRBJ2-3|TRBD1|.
CASSRGQSIDTQYF
TGTGCCAGCAGTAGGGGACAGTCCATAGATACGCAGTATTTT
>TRBV24-1|TRBJ1-1|.|.
CATDSGTEAFF
TGTGCCACCGACTCGGGAACTGAAGCTTTCTTT
>TRBV2|TRBJ2-3|TRBD2|.
CASRGASGGASTDTQYF
TGTGCCAGCAGGGGGGCTAGCGGGGGAGCTAGCACAGATACGCAGTATTTT
>TRBV21-1|TRBJ2-1|.|once
CASSKGGGKQFF
TGTGCCAGCAGCAAAGGGGGGGGGAAGCAGTTCTTC
>TRBV28|TRBJ2-2|TRBD1|.
CASGRDRGFFGELFF
TGTGCCAGCGGCCGGGACAGGGGGTTTTTCGGGGAGCTGTTTTTT
>TRBV28|TRBJ2-7|.|.
CATLSRVNYEQYF
TGTGCCACCTTAAGCCGGGTAAACTACGAGCAGTACTTC
>TRBV6-5|TRBJ2-3|TRBD2|.
CASRAAGTSGNTQYF
TGTGCCAGCAGGGCCGCGGGGACTAGCGGTAATACGCAGTATTTT
>TRBV28|TRBJ1-4|.|.
CASSPRQFANEKLFF
TGTGCCAGCAGCCCGAGACAGTTTGCTAATGAAAAACTGTTTTTT
>TRBV7-7|TRBJ1-5|.|.
CASSLGGRIAASNQPQHF
TGTGCTAGCAGCTTAGGTGGTAGAATAGCGGCTAGCAATCAGCCCCAGCATTTT
>TRBV12-3/TRBV12-4|TRBJ2-4|.|.
CASSLTPKNIQYF
TGTGCCAGCAGTCTAACTCCCAAAAACATTCAGTACTTC
>TRBV28|TRBJ2-7|TRBD1|.
CASSSVRDRGLYEQYF
TGTGCCAGCAGTTCCGTCCGGGACAGGGGGTTGTACGAGCAGTACTTC
>TRBV27|TRBJ1-3|.|.
CASSLASLSQVLRVRSGTIYF
TGTGCCAGCAGTTTAGCCTCACTCTCCCAAGTCCTTAGGGTCCGAAGCGGCACCATATATTTT
>TRBV19|TRBJ2-5|TRBD1|.
CASSIMTGIQETQYF
TGTGCCAGTAGTATAATGACAGGGATCCAAGAGACCCAGTACTTC
>TRBV5-6|TRBJ1-4|TRBD1|.
CASSLMGMTGGNEKLFF
TGTGCCAGCAGCTTGATGGGAATGACAGGGGGAAATGAAAAACTGTTTTTT
>TRBV5-1|TRBJ1-2|.|few
CASSTLDGYGYTF
TGCGCCAGCAGCACCCTAGACGGCTATGGCTACACCTTC
>TRBV9|TRBJ2-3|.|.
CASSEGVISDTQYF
TGTGCCAGCAGCGAGGGGGTGATTTCGGATACGCAGTATTTT
>TRBV6-4|TRBJ2-1|TRBD1|.
CASSGQGGNEQFF
TGTGCCAGCAGTGGACAGGGGGGGAATGAGCAGTTCTTC
>TRBV27|TRBJ1-3|TRBD1|.
CASSSQGAIGNTIYF
TGTGCCAGCAGTTCCCAGGGGGCAATCGGAAACACCATATATTTT
>TRBV7-6|TRBJ1-3|.|.
CASSLEANGNTIYF
TGTGCCAGCAGCTTGGAAGCGAATGGAAACACCATATATTTT
>TRBV30|TRBJ1-4|.|.
CAWTRPRGSFDEKLFF
TGTGCCTGGACCCGGCCTCGGGGGAGCTTTGATGAAAAACTGTTTTTT
>TRBV7-9|TRBJ1-6|.|few
CASSQAGALHF
TGTGCCAGCAGCCAAGCAGGGGCTCTCCACTTT
>TRBV28|TRBJ2-2|.|.
CASSLGGAGTGELFF
TGTGCCAGCAGTTTGGGGGGAGCGGGCACCGGGGAGCTGTTTTTT
>TRBV2|TRBJ1-2|.|.
CASTRIVDGYTF
TGTGCCAGCACCCGCATTGTAGATGGCTACACCTTC
>TRBV2|TRBJ1-4|.|.
CASSPTGEGPTTNEKLFF
TGTGCCAGCAGTCCCACGGGGGAGGGGCCAACAACTAATGAAAAACTGTTTTTT
>TRBV5-1|TRBJ1-4|TRBD1|.
CASRLEGQGVGEKLFF
TGCGCCAGCAGGCTAGAGGGACAGGGTGTCGGTGAAAAACTGTTTTTT
>TRBV6-1|TRBJ1-1|.|.
CASSDQMNTEAFF
TGTGCCAGCAGTGACCAGATGAACACTGAAGCTTTCTTT
>TRBV2|TRBJ2-1|.|once
CASSDLKAAGLVNEQFF
TGTGCCAGCAGTGACCTAAAGGCGGCGGGTTTGGTTAATGAGCAGTTCTTC
>TRBV11-2|TRBJ2-1|TRBD2|.
CASSPNGGLVLSGGNEQFF
TGTGCCAGCAGCCCTAACGGAGGACTAGTTTTAAGTGGGGGAAATGAGCAGTTCTTC
>TRBV3-1/TRBV3-2|TRBJ1-4|.|.
CASSQGAGEQEKLFF
TGTGCCAGCAGCCAAGGGGCAGGGGAACAGGAAAAACTGTTTTTT
>TRBV18|TRBJ1-1|.|few
CASSPWAGDAEAFF
TGTGCCAGCTCACCATGGGCAGGGGATGCTGAAGCTTTCTTT
>TRBV5-1|TRBJ1-1|TRBD1|.
CASSLEGQGGTEAFF
TGCGCCAGCAGCTTGGAGGGACAGGGAGGCACTGAAGCTTTCTTT
>TRBV28|TRBJ1-4|TRBD1|.
CASSFITQGAEDEKLFF
TGTGCCAGCAGTTTCATCACACAGGGGGCTGAGGATGAAAAACTGTTTTTT
>TRBV20-1|TRBJ1-2|TRBD1|.
CSASTRDREYGYTF
TGCAGTGCTAGTACCCGAGACAGGGAATATGGCTACACCTTC
>TRBV30|TRBJ2-2|TRBD2|once
CAWKLAGGSGELFF
TGTGCCTGGAAACTAGCGGGGGGGTCGGGGGAGCTGTTTTTT
>TRBV28|TRBJ2-7|.|.
CASSTYYEQYF
TGTGCCAGCAGTACTTACTACGAGCAGTACTTC
>TRBV19|TRBJ2-7|TRBD2|.
CASRASGDSMYVEQYF
TGTGCCAGTAGGGCTAGCGGGGACTCGATGTACGTAGAGCAGTACTTC
>TRBV6-2/TRBV6-3|TRBJ2-3|.|.
CASNPRASSTDTQYF
TGTGCCAGCAACCCCAGGGCCTCTAGCACAGATACGCAGTATTTT
>TRBV7-9|TRBJ2-4|.|few
CASSPKRRVGDIQYF
TGTGCCAGCAGCCCCAAGCGGAGGGTGGGGGACATTCAGTACTTC
>TRBV7-6|TRBJ2-5|.|.
CASSLTRTLQETQYF
TGTGCCAGCAGCTTGACCAGGACACTACAAGAGACCCAGTACTTC